These T cell receptor beta chains were read from a single sample in a study of blood T cell repertoires in COVID-19. The table came from immunoSEQ multiplex PCR; TCRdb's copy has only in-frame clones and leaves some out. Among roughly 180,000 clones listed, around three quarters were seen once. Sequencing input: peripheral blood. The source is a man aged 60 to 69 with active or convalescent COVID-19. Both conserved end residues are part of each CDR3. The D gene is left open where the match is weak. Expanded clones are given a class, and other clones once, few, many or no size at all.

clone_size	v_call	d_call	j_call	cdr3_aa	cdr3_nt
NA	TRBV7-2	NA	TRBJ2-3	CASSLSRDIGTDTQYF	TGTGCCAGCAGCTTATCTAGGGACATAGGAACAGATACGCAGTATTTT
NA	TRBV28	TRBD1	TRBJ1-2	CASSLGQGLYGYTF	TGTGCCAGCAGTCTAGGACAGGGGCTATATGGCTACACCTTC
few	TRBV19	NA	TRBJ1-5	CASSYNSNQPQHF	TGTGCCAGTAGTTACAACAGCAATCAGCCCCAGCATTTT
NA	TRBV18	TRBD1	TRBJ2-7	CASSADLAGQGTYEQYF	TGTGCCAGCTCAGCAGATCTCGCGGGACAGGGAACCTACGAGCAGTACTTC
NA	TRBV19	TRBD2	TRBJ2-5	CASSRWISGHQETQYF	TGTGCCAGTAGTCGTTGGATTAGCGGGCACCAAGAGACCCAGTACTTC
NA	TRBV5-1	TRBD2	TRBJ2-2	CASSYVPGLANTGELFF	TGCGCCAGCAGCTATGTTCCGGGACTAGCAAACACCGGGGAGCTGTTTTTT
few	TRBV6-2/TRBV6-3	NA	TRBJ1-4	CASSSTKTGTNEKLFF	TGTGCCAGCAGTTCCACTAAAACGGGGACTAATGAAAAACTGTTTTTT
once	TRBV10-3	TRBD1	TRBJ2-7	CAISDTGQGIKVEQYF	TGTGCCATCAGTGATACCGGACAGGGGATCAAAGTCGAGCAGTACTTC
NA	TRBV27	NA	TRBJ1-5	CASSEESNQPQHF	TGTGCCAGCAGTGAGGAATCCAATCAGCCCCAGCATTTT
few	TRBV2	NA	TRBJ2-2	CASSAAGELFF	TGTGCCAGCAGTGCGGCCGGGGAGCTGTTTTTT
once	TRBV18	TRBD1	TRBJ2-7	CASSPQGPYEQYF	TGTGCCAGCTCCCCACAGGGGCCCTACGAGCAGTACTTC
NA	TRBV7-9	NA	TRBJ1-2	CASSFRSYGYTF	TGTGCCAGCAGCTTCAGGTCCTATGGCTACACCTTC
NA	TRBV19	NA	TRBJ1-5	CASSPEGTSNQPQHF	TGTGCCAGTAGCCCAGAGGGCACAAGCAATCAGCCCCAGCATTTT
NA	TRBV18	NA	TRBJ2-7	CASSDTSYEQYF	TGTGCCAGCTCAGACACGTCCTACGAGCAGTACTTC
NA	TRBV18	NA	TRBJ2-7	CASSPNPGTSYF	TGTGCCAGCTCACCTAATCCCGGGACTTCGTACTTC
NA	TRBV5-1	NA	TRBJ1-6	CASSSGSGIGSPLHF	TGCGCCAGCAGCTCGGGCTCCGGGATCGGTTCACCCCTCCACTTT
NA	TRBV7-2	TRBD1	TRBJ2-4	CASSSDRVNIQYF	TGTGCCAGCAGCTCGGACAGGGTAAACATTCAGTACTTC
NA	TRBV6-2/TRBV6-3	NA	TRBJ1-1	CASSLLNTEAFF	TGTGCCAGCAGTTTATTGAACACTGAAGCTTTCTTT
NA	TRBV28	NA	TRBJ1-2	CASSLSGTSLRGYTF	TGTGCCAGCAGTTTATCGGGGACATCTTTAAGGGGCTACACCTTC
NA	TRBV19	NA	TRBJ1-1	CAGSSRTEAFF	TGTGCCGGGTCAAGCAGGACTGAAGCTTTCTTT
NA	TRBV5-4	NA	TRBJ2-6	CASSGQGSSGANVLTF	TGTGCCAGCAGCGGCCAGGGGAGCTCTGGGGCCAACGTCCTGACTTTC
once	TRBV28	NA	TRBJ2-2	CASSLSVTNAGELFF	TGTGCCAGCAGTCTGAGCGTTACGAATGCCGGGGAGCTGTTTTTT
NA	TRBV14	NA	TRBJ1-5	CASSPAGRNQPQHF	TGTGCCAGCAGCCCGGCTGGGCGCAATCAGCCCCAGCATTTT
NA	TRBV5-1	TRBD1	TRBJ1-5	CASSLGDRENQPQHF	TGCGCCAGCAGCTTGGGCGACAGGGAGAATCAGCCCCAGCATTTT
few	TRBV4-3	NA	TRBJ2-5	CASSPAGGLEETQYF	TGCGCCAGCAGCCCCGCAGGGGGGTTGGAAGAGACCCAGTACTTC
NA	TRBV18	TRBD1	TRBJ2-7	CASSPLQGAGYEQYF	TGTGCCAGCTCACCGCTACAGGGGGCAGGGTACGAGCAGTACTTC